This record concerns one T cell receptor beta chain sequence. Other DNA sequences in this specimen translate into the identical CDR3. These data are taken from a study of shared clonotypes between healthy human individuals. Only in-frame clones appear in the TCRdb table, and some are missing; sequencing was by immunoSEQ multiplex PCR. Here the sample spans hundreds of thousands of clones, just over 75% being singletons. Per the germline V gene, CDR1 is SGHRS and CDR2 is YFSETQ. V was cut by 0 bases and J by 7 bases, with 13 bases left in between. The CDR3 consists of 15 residues. The sequence derives from a woman aged 40 to 49 in good health. Some clones in this sample may be carry-over from other donors' samples. The chain couples TRBV5-1 to TRBJ1-4, with D possibly TRBD1 on 6 matching bases. The material sequenced was PBMCs. CDR3 sequence (DNA): TGCGCCAGCAGCTTGGCCCAGGGGTTGGGTGAAAAACTGTTTTTT. This encodes CASSLAQGLGEKLFF.